Listed below are T cell receptor beta chains from one sample, sequenced in a study of Ad26.COV2.S vaccination and SARS-CoV-2 variants. TCRdb keeps only in-frame clones here, not all; method: immunoSEQ multiplex PCR. In the table there are 350,000 to 400,000 clones, around nine tenths of which are singletons. Sequencing used peripheral blood, obtained in a trial of Ad26.COV2.S vaccine versus placebo. The receptors come from a person aged 18-60 years who received the Ad26.COV2.S COVID-19 vaccine or a placebo. Each CDR3 is given with its conserved first and last residue. A D gene is named only where the DNA matches it firmly. The size of a clone is reported for some rows only, either as once, few or many, or as a class for expanded clones.

once	TRBV5-4	TRBD1	TRBJ2-1	CASSTTGTGTYNEQFF	TGTGCCAGCAGCACGACCGGGACAGGGACATACAATGAGCAGTTCTTC
NA	TRBV19	NA	TRBJ1-1	CASSMRYALMNTEAFF	TGTGCCAGTAGTATGCGGTACGCACTTATGAACACTGAAGCTTTCTTT
NA	TRBV15	TRBD1	TRBJ1-5	CATSRFTDRNQPQHF	TGTGCCACCAGCAGATTCACGGACAGGAATCAGCCCCAGCATTTT
NA	TRBV12-3/TRBV12-4	NA	TRBJ2-7	CASSGTYYEQYF	TGTGCCAGCAGTGGGACCTACTACGAGCAGTACTTC
NA	TRBV6-6	NA	TRBJ1-6	CASRPLMNSPLHF	TGTGCCAGCCGACCATTGATGAATTCACCCCTCCACTTT
NA	TRBV11-2	NA	TRBJ1-1	CASSFNGDTEAFF	TGTGCCAGCAGCTTTAACGGGGACACTGAAGCTTTCTTT
NA	TRBV6-5	TRBD1	TRBJ1-2	CASSATGGAHYGYTF	TGTGCCAGCAGCGCGACAGGGGGCGCCCACTATGGCTACACCTTC
NA	TRBV10-1	NA	TRBJ2-7	CASSESSGREQYF	TGCGCCAGCAGTGAGTCCTCCGGCCGGGAGCAGTACTTC
few	TRBV24-1	NA	TRBJ2-2	CATGGTPNTGELFF	TGTGCCACCGGGGGAACCCCGAACACCGGGGAGCTGTTTTTT
NA	TRBV19	NA	TRBJ2-7	CASSIGRESYEQYF	TGTGCCAGTAGTATAGGGAGGGAGAGCTACGAGCAGTACTTC
NA	TRBV7-9	TRBD1	TRBJ1-6	CASSLPRGQGNNSPLHF	TGTGCCAGCAGCTTACCCAGAGGACAGGGGAATAATTCACCCCTCCACTTT
NA	TRBV27	NA	TRBJ1-4	CASSLNGIRDNVGATNEKLFF	TGTGCCAGCAGTTTAAATGGAATCCGGGACAACGTGGGCGCAACTAATGAAAAACTGTTTTTT
NA	TRBV5-6	NA	TRBJ1-3	CASSLAAAVSGNTIYF	TGTGCCAGCAGCTTGGCGGCGGCGGTCTCTGGAAACACCATATATTTT
NA	TRBV27	NA	TRBJ1-5	CASSFAASQPQHF	TGTGCCAGCAGTTTTGCAGCTTCTCAGCCCCAGCATTTT
NA	TRBV20-1	TRBD1	TRBJ1-2	CSAPTGNGYTF	TGCAGTGCCCCGACAGGGAATGGCTACACCTTC
few	TRBV7-2	TRBD1	TRBJ2-7	CASSLGGQGYEQYF	TGTGCCAGCAGCTTAGGTGGACAGGGGTACGAGCAGTACTTC
NA	TRBV30	NA	TRBJ2-7	CAWSKGLGRGEQYF	TGTGCCTGGAGTAAGGGCCTCGGTCGTGGCGAGCAGTACTTC
NA	TRBV18	NA	TRBJ2-7	CASSTAGTRSYEQYF	TGTGCCAGCTCAACGGCCGGGACAAGATCCTACGAGCAGTACTTC
NA	TRBV7-9	NA	TRBJ1-1	CASSWGVSTNTEAFF	TGTGCCAGCAGCTGGGGAGTCTCTACGAACACTGAAGCTTTCTTT
NA	TRBV6-5	NA	TRBJ1-2	CASSLPGYGYTF	TGTGCCAGCAGCCTTCCAGGTTATGGCTACACCTTC
NA	TRBV12-3/TRBV12-4	NA	TRBJ2-1	CASSSQGIEQFF	TGTGCCAGCAGTTCCCAGGGGATTGAGCAGTTCTTC
NA	TRBV11-3	NA	TRBJ2-2	CASSPTGSTGELFF	TGTGCCAGCAGCCCTACAGGTTCCACCGGGGAGCTGTTTTTT